These 30 T cell receptor beta chains originate from one sample sequenced in a study of T cells in Graves' hyperthyroidism and ophthalmopathy. Authors of the study amplified TCR beta CDR3 regions from RNA transcripts. Primed by the HTBI set, a first-round RT-PCR was run on the TCR CDR3. TCRdb fed the multiplex PCR reads into MiXCR, producing one record per CDR3 protein. This sample has 480,000 or so distinct CDR3 sequences, with around 15% found just once. The source material was blood. The receptors were sampled from a woman aged 18-29 years with Graves' hyperthyroidism.

This clonotype was recorded many times. The V call is TRBV7-2, the J call TRBJ2-2, with D perhaps TRBD1 or TRBD2 (5 bases each). The CDR3 length is 13 residues. Germline assignment: CDR1 SGHTA and CDR2 FQGNSA. V lost 6 bases to trimming and J lost 6 bases, with 11 bases between them. The CDR3 spells CASRRDLAGELFF. The CDR3 bases are TGTGCCAGCAGACGGGACCTCGCCGGGGAGCTGTTTTTT.

The table lists this clonotype with a few counts. The chain has TRBV5-1 and TRBJ2-7; 9 nucleotides line up with TRBD1. The length of the CDR3 is 18 residues. The V gene end was trimmed by 0 bases and the J gene end by 3 bases; junction bases not matched to a gene: 13. Per germline, CDR1 SGHRS and CDR2 YFSETQ. The CDR3, as DNA: TGCGCCAGCAGCTTGGCGGACAGGGGTCCACCAAGTTACTACGAGCAGTACTTC. Translation gives CASSLADRGPPSYYEQYF.

This clonotype was observed a few times. The CDR3 sequence is CSARILGLVWDNEQFF. The DNA of the CDR3 is TGCAGTGCTAGAATCCTCGGGCTAGTGTGGGACAATGAGCAGTTCTTC. The V and J genes are TRBV20-1 and TRBJ2-1, with D uncertain. CDR3 length: 16 residues. The V gene lost 2 bases and the J gene lost 5 bases, with 19 bases spanning the gap. Germline V gene lookup returns CDR1 DFQATT and CDR2 SNEGSKA (reference sequence).

This clonotype was detected many times. The chain is built from TRBV12-3 or TRBV12-4 and TRBJ2-2; TRBD2 agrees at 10 bases. V was clipped by 6 bases and J by 5 bases; unmatched bases: 9. There are 16 residues in the CDR3. The CDR3 here is CASRPSSGSGTGELFF. The CDR3 DNA is TGTGCCAGCAGACCATCTAGCGGGAGTGGTACCGGGGAGCTGTTTTTT.

This clonotype was observed many times. The rearrangement links TRBV11-2 to TRBJ1-5; TRBD1 is a possible D gene (5 bases). Germline CDR1 is SGHAT and CDR2 is FQNNGV. This CDR3 region has 18 residues. Trimming stripped 3 bases from V and 0 bases from J, with 18 bases between. The CDR3 region is CASSFPWGGPYSNQPQHF. The CDR3 coding sequence is TGTGCCAGCAGCTTCCCCTGGGGGGGACCCTATAGCAATCAGCCCCAGCATTTT.

This clonotype occurred many times. The chain couples TRBV19 to TRBJ1-1; maybe TRBD1 (5 bases). The germline V gene has CDR1 LNHDA and CDR2 SQIVND (reference sequence). This CDR3 spans 16 amino acids. Deletions cut 3 bases from V and 0 bases from J, with 14 bases between. The CDR3 here is CASSIHPGRMNTEAFF. Written as DNA, the CDR3 is TGTGCCAGTAGTATCCACCCGGGACGGATGAACACTGAAGCTTTCTTT.

The CDR3 region is CASSSTDRFSSFF. CDR3 sequence (DNA): TGTGCCAGCAGTTCAACGGACAGGTTCTCGTCTTTCTTT. J is TRBJ1-1 and V is TRBV12-3 or TRBV12-4, with 7 positions matching TRBD1. Trimming cost V 4 bases and J 12 bases; bases outside gene matches: 11. This CDR3 has 13 residues.

The sample holds many counts of this clonotype. The rearrangement uses TRBV5-1 and TRBJ1-4; a weak D match, TRBD1 (5 bases). V was clipped by 3 bases and J by 5 bases, with 8 bases between them. This CDR3 spans 13 amino acids. Germline V gene lookup returns CDR1 SGHRS and CDR2 YFSETQ. CDR3 sequence reads: CASSWDQNEKLFF. CDR3 coding DNA: TGCGCCAGCAGCTGGGACCAGAATGAAAAACTGTTTTTT.

Comments on this clonotype: This may be a read error, as it is one base from a much larger clone. J is TRBJ2-7 and V is TRBV28, with 9 bases lining up with TRBD1. This CDR3 is 14 amino acids long. V was clipped by 6 bases and J by 4 bases; unmatched bases: 7. CDR1 is MDHEN and CDR2 is SYDVKM in the germline V gene. DNA for the CDR3: TGTGCCAGCAGCCTCGTGGACAGGGGTTACGAGCAGTACTTC. Its protein is CASSLVDRGYEQYF. Using reference TRBV28 and TRBJ2-7 for the parts outside the CDR3, the full variable domain is DVKVTQSSRYLVKRTGEKVFLECVQDMDHENMFWYRQDPGLGLRLIYFSYDVKMKEKGDIPEGYSVSREKKERFSLILESASTNQTSMYLCASSLVDRGYEQYFGPGTRLTVT.

This clonotype was seen at least ten times. The V call is TRBV28, the J call TRBJ1-5; perhaps TRBD1 as D (6 bases). The CDR3 is 16 amino acids. V lost 5 bases to trimming and J lost 3 bases, with 17 bases between them. The germline V gene encodes CDR1 MDHEN and CDR2 SYDVKM. The CDR3, as DNA: TGTGCCAGCAGTCCATCGGGGCAGGGGCTCAATCAGCCCCAGCATTTT. Protein sequence: CASSPSGQGLNQPQHF.

In its sample, this clonotype was seen many times. The chain combines TRBV12-5 with TRBJ2-5; D remains ambiguous. V was cut by 5 bases and J by 5 bases, with 18 bases left in between. The V gene's germline CDR1 is LGHNT and CDR2 FRNRAP. This CDR3 has 15 residues. As DNA, the CDR3 is TGTGCTAGTGGTAAGACGGTTACATCCTGGGAGACCCAGTACTTC. Amino acid sequence: CASGKTVTSWETQYF.

There are many counts of this clonotype. CDR3 sequence (DNA): TGTGCCAGCAGCTCCGGGAGCGGGATCTACAATGAGCAGTTCTTC. Its translation is CASSSGSGIYNEQFF. The chain joins TRBV28 to TRBJ2-1; 7 nucleotides agree with TRBD2. V lost 6 bases to trimming and J lost 3 bases; unmatched junction nucleotides: 8. The germline V gene has CDR1 MDHEN and CDR2 SYDVKM. The CDR3 covers 15 residues.

In this sample, this clonotype turned up a few times. The chain carries TRBV20-1 and TRBJ1-2, with D perhaps matching TRBD1 (6 bases). The germline gives CDR1 DFQATT, CDR2 SNEGSKA (reference sequence). V lost 4 bases and J 8 bases, leaving 14 bases between the germline ends. The CDR3 loop spans 12 amino acids. This chain's CDR3 is CSAIPGQIGYTF. For the CDR3, the DNA is TGCAGTGCTATACCCGGACAGATAGGCTACACCTTC.

The chain combines TRBV7-9 with TRBJ1-2; D unclear. This CDR3 spans 14 amino acids. V was trimmed by 10 bases and J by 0 bases, leaving 15 bases between them. Germline loops: CDR1 SEHNR, CDR2 FQNEAQ (reference sequence). CDR3 loop: CATTLQGSNYGYTF. CDR3 nucleotides: TGTGCCACCACACTACAAGGATCTAACTATGGCTACACCTTC.

Many counts were recorded for this clonotype. The chain combines TRBV24-1 with TRBJ1-5, with D hard to call. The CDR3 has 15 amino acids. Germline V lookup: CDR1 KGHDR, CDR2 SFDVKD. Trimming removed 1 base from V and 6 bases from J, with 12 bases in between. Written as DNA, the CDR3 is TGTGCCACCAGTGATTTAAGAGAATTCGGTCAGCCCCAGCATTTT. Translation gives CATSDLREFGQPQHF.

This clonotype was recorded many times. The rearrangement links TRBV6-2 or TRBV6-3 to TRBJ2-5; D remains ambiguous. Trimming took 5 bases from V and 2 from J, leaving 6 bases between them. Per germline, CDR1 MNHEY and CDR2 SVGEGT. This CDR3 has 12 amino acids. The CDR3 sequence is CASSTLQETQYF. The DNA for the CDR3 is TGTGCCAGCAGTACCCTACAAGAGACCCAGTACTTC.

This clonotype has a count of ten or more. The chain joins TRBV9 to TRBJ1-1; no clear D. CDR1 is SGDLS and CDR2 is YYNGEE in the germline V gene. V lost 1 base and J 1 base, leaving 8 bases between the germline ends. This CDR3 region has 14 residues. The CDR3 spells CASSVTRTNTEAFF. CDR3 DNA: TGTGCCAGCAGCGTAACCCGGACGAACACTGAAGCTTTCTTT. The variable domain in full, completed from reference TRBV9 and TRBJ1-1, reads DSGVTQTPKHLITATGQRVTLRCSPRSGDLSVYWYQQSLDQGLQFLIQYYNGEERAKGNILERFSAQQFPDLHSELNLSSLELGDSALYFCASSVTRTNTEAFFGQGTRLTVV.

This clonotype was counted ten times or more. The chain links TRBV11-2 to TRBJ2-7; 7 nucleotides match TRBD2. The junction had 7 bases not matched to a gene; V was cut back by 4 bases and J by 1 base. This CDR3 comprises 15 residues. Germline loops: CDR1 SGHAT, CDR2 FQNNGV. The CDR3 protein is CASSSLTSQSYEQYF. CDR3 sequence (DNA): TGTGCCAGCAGCTCGCTGACTAGCCAGTCCTACGAGCAGTACTTC.

This clonotype occurred many times. The chain carries TRBV9 and TRBJ1-1; D perhaps matches TRBD1 (5 bases). The V and J ends lost 0 bases and 3 bases respectively, with 12 bases between them. CDR3 size: 15 residues. Germline V gene sequence: CDR1 SGDLS, CDR2 YYNGEE. The CDR3 protein is CASSVGARGYTEAFF. CDR3 coding DNA: TGTGCCAGCAGCGTAGGAGCACGGGGGTACACTGAAGCTTTCTTT.

This clonotype has ten or more counts. The chain combines TRBV2 with TRBJ1-5; D not resolved. V was shortened by 2 bases and J by 4 bases, with 9 bases between the two germline ends. The germline V gene has CDR1 SNHLY and CDR2 FYNNEI. CDR3 length: 14 residues. CDR3 amino acids: CASSELRGNQPQHF. The CDR3 region has the DNA TGTGCCAGCAGTGAATTACGAGGGAATCAGCCCCAGCATTTT.

This clonotype was detected many times. The chain has TRBV7-8 and TRBJ1-5; D is unclear. Germline loops: CDR1 SGHVS, CDR2 FQNEAQ. Trimming cost V 1 base and J 0 bases, with 7 bases left between them. The CDR3 extends over 15 amino acids. In nucleotides, the CDR3 is TGTGCCAGCAGCTTAGGCAGAGCTAGCAATCAGCCCCAGCATTTT. This gives the protein CASSLGRASNQPQHF.

This sequence joins TRBV7-9 and TRBJ2-1, with 9 positions matching TRBD2. Germline assignment: CDR1 SEHNR and CDR2 FQNEAQ (reference sequence). The junction had 12 bases not matched to a gene; V was cut back by 5 bases and J by 1 base. CDR3 length: 18 amino acids. The CDR3 region has the DNA TGTGCCAGCAGCCCAAAAGGGACTAGCAGCTCATCCTACAATGAGCAGTTCTTC. Protein product: CASSPKGTSSSSYNEQFF.

Comments on this clonotype: A much larger clone differs by one base, so this may be a read error. This chain joins TRBV6-2 or TRBV6-3 and TRBJ2-5; D possibly uses TRBD1 or TRBD2 (5 bases each). This CDR3 spans 14 amino acids. With 4 bases removed from V and 1 base from J, the gap between germline ends came to 10 bases. CDR1 and CDR2 (germline): MNHEY, SVGEGT. DNA for the CDR3: TGTGCCAGCAGTTCAACGGGGCTCCAAGAGACCCAGTACTTC. Its protein is CASSSTGLQETQYF.

This clonotype was counted at least ten times. The chain couples TRBV7-8 to TRBJ2-3, with a tentative D call TRBD2 (6 bases). V lost 7 bases and J 2 bases, leaving 22 bases between the germline ends. Germline CDR1 SGHVS, CDR2 FQNEAQ. This CDR3 contains 17 residues. CDR3 nucleotides: TGTGCCAGCACCGAACGGGGGACTCCGCTTGACACAGATACGCAGTATTTT. Translating gives CASTERGTPLDTDTQYF.

The chain links TRBV27 to TRBJ2-3; no firm D call. This CDR3 has 15 amino acids. Trimming removed 1 base at V and 0 bases at J, with 8 bases between. Looked up from germline, CDR1 is MNHEY and CDR2 is SMNVEV (reference sequence). In DNA form, the CDR3 reads TGTGCCAGCAGTTTATACCCCTCTAGCACAGATACGCAGTATTTT. It is translated as CASSLYPSSTDTQYF.

This clonotype was detected ten times or more. The chain carries TRBV20-1 and TRBJ2-3; either TRBD1 or TRBD2 may supply D (6 bases each). The germline gives CDR1 DFQATT, CDR2 SNEGSKA (reference sequence). The CDR3 is made up of 15 amino acids. The V and J ends lost 6 bases and 10 bases respectively, with 26 bases between them. The CDR3 region has the DNA TGCAGTGCCCCCTTGGGGGGCGGGGTCGGAAGTCCGCAGTATTTT. Its protein is CSAPLGGGVGSPQYF.

This clonotype appeared a few times. This clone may be a read error of a much larger clone one base away. This chain uses TRBV15 with TRBJ2-5; 10 nucleotides line up with TRBD2. J was trimmed by 0 bases and V by 1 base; bases with no gene match: 8. The germline gives CDR1 LNHNV, CDR2 YYDKDF (reference sequence). The CDR3 runs 18 residues. The CDR3 is CATSRGLATSGYQETQYF. The CDR3 DNA is TGTGCCACCAGCAGAGGTTTGGCGACTAGCGGGTACCAAGAGACCCAGTACTTC. Based on the CDR3 plus reference TRBV15 and TRBJ2-5, the full variable domain is DAMVIQNPRYQVTQFGKPVTLSCSQTLNHNVMYWYQQKSSQAPKLLFHYYDKDFNNEADTPDNFQSRRPNTSFCFLDIRSPGLGDTAMYLCATSRGLATSGYQETQYFGPGTRLLVL.

This clonotype came up many times. The chain is built from TRBV20-1 and TRBJ1-1, with a possible D match to TRBD1 (5 bases). CDR1 and CDR2 (germline): DFQATT, SNEGSKA (reference sequence). The CDR3 contains 15 residues. V was pared by 5 bases and J by 1 base, with 17 bases between. CDR3 bases: TGCAGTGCTGCGGGGCAGGGTGGTAAGAACACTGAAGCTTTCTTT. Its translation: CSAAGQGGKNTEAFF.

This clonotype turned up a few times. This chain connects TRBV4-1 to TRBJ2-2; 11 bases match TRBD2. V shed 3 bases, J shed 4 bases, and the junction held 7 bases outside the gene matches. Germline CDR1 and CDR2: MGHRA and YSYEKL. The length of the CDR3 is 17 residues. Written as DNA, the CDR3 is TGCGCCAGCAGCCATGTGGGTAGCGGGAGGGGCACCGGGGAGCTGTTTTTT. Its protein product is CASSHVGSGRGTGELFF.

This clonotype was detected a few times. V is TRBV5-1 and J is TRBJ2-1, with D possibly matching TRBD1 (6 bases). This CDR3 comprises 15 residues. V dropped 4 bases and J dropped 6 bases, with 17 bases sitting between them. Germline CDR1 SGHRS, CDR2 YFSETQ. The CDR3 DNA reads TGCGCCAGCAGCACCCACAGGGTATCTGGCAATGAGCAGTTCTTC. Translating gives CASSTHRVSGNEQFF.